This T cell receptor beta chain was observed in a study of blood T cells in healthy people across ages. Next came a second PCR, run for about 7 to 12 cycles, which used a sample-barcoded 5' primer along with a J-beta primer mix. TCRdb independently ran MiXCR on the 5' RACE reads; one entry per CDR3 protein. The table shows 750,000 to 950,000 distinct CDR3 sequences, with approximately 53% occurring only once. The V and J ends lost 7 bases and 3 bases respectively, with 16 bases between them. The CDR3 extends over 14 amino acids. The sample consisted of blood. This TCR derives from an elderly man in good health. The rearrangement uses TRBV12-3 or TRBV12-4 and TRBJ2-7, with D possibly matching TRBD1 (6 bases). Here the CDR3 DNA reads TGTGCCAGCACGCGCGGAGGACAGTACTACGAGCAGTACTTC. Translation: CASTRGGQYYEQYF.